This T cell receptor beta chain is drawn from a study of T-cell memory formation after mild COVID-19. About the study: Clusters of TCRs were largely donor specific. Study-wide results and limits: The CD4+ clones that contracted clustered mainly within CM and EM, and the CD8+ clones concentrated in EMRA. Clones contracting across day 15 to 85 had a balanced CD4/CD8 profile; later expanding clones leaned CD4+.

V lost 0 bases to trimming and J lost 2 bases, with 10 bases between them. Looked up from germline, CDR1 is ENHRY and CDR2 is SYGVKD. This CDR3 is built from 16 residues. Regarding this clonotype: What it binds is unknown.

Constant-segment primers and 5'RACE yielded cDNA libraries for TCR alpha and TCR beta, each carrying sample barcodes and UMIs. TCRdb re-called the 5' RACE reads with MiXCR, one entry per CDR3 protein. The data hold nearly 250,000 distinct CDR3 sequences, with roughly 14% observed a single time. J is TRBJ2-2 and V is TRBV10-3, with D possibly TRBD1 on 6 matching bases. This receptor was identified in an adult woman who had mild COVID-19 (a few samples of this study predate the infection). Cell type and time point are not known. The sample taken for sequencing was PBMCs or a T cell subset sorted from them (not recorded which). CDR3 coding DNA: TGTGCCATCAGTGAGTCCGGACAGCCAAACACCGGGGAGCTGTTTTTT. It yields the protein CAISESGQPNTGELFF.